Included here is one TCR beta chain sequence, with context. Antigen specificity is unknown. Assay: immunoSEQ multiplex PCR; the TCRdb copy retains only in-frame clones and omits some. The sample carries around 53,000 clones, roughly 84% recorded once. The sample belongs to a study of OX40 agonist ivuxolimab in advanced cancers. Study-wide background: Patients received intravenous ivuxolimab every 2 weeks at 0.01 to 10 mg/kg. Notes on the study in general: By week 6 at 0.1 to 3.0 mg/kg, blood CD4+ and CD8+ T cells had expanded clonally. No antigen was identified for the clonally expanded peripheral T cells. Average numbers of expanded clones were greater in CD8+ T cells than in CD4+.

The CDR3 has 15 amino acids. V was trimmed by 4 bases and J by 6 bases, leaving 14 bases between them. Germline values: CDR1 SGHDT, CDR2 YYEEEE. V is TRBV5-6 and J is TRBJ1-6; D is ambiguous. Source: CD4+ or CD8+ T cells sorted from blood, taken in a trial of the OX40 agonist ivuxolimab. This sequence originates from an adult with an advanced solid tumor such as melanoma, head and neck, liver or kidney cancer. Here the CDR3 reads CASSSLQNFNSPLHF. DNA for the CDR3: TGTGCCAGCAGCAGCTTACAAAACTTTAATTCACCCCTCCACTTT.